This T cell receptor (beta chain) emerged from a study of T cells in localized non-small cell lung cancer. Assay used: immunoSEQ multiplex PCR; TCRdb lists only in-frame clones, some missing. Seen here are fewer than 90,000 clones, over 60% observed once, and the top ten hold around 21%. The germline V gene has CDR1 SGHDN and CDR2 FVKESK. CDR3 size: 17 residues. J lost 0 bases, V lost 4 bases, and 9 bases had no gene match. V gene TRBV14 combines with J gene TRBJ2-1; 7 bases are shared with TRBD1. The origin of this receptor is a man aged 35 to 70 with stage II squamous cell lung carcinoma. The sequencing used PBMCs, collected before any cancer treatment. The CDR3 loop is CASSPLPTGPSYNEQFF. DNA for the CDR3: TGTGCCAGCAGCCCCCTACCGACAGGGCCCTCCTACAATGAGCAGTTCTTC.